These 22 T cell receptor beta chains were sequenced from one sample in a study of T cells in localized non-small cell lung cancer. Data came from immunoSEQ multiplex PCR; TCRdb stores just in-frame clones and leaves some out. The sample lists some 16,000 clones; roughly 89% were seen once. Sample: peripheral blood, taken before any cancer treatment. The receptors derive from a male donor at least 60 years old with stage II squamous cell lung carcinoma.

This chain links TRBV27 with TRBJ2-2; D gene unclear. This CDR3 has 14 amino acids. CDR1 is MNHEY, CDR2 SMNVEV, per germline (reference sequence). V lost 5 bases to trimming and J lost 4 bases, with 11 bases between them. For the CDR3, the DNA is TGTGCCAGCAGTCCCAAGGGATTCACCGGGGAGCTGTTTTTT. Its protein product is CASSPKGFTGELFF.

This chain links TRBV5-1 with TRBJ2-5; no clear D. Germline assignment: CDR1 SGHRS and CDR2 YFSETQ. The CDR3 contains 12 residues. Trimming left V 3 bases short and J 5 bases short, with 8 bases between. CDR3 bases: TGCGCCAGCAGCTCATCCATGGAGACCCAGTACTTC. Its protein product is CASSSSMETQYF.

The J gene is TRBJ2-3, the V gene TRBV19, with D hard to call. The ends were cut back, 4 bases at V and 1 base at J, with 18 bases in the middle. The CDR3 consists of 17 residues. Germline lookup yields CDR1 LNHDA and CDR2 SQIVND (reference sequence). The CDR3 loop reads CASSRSVGSRGTDTQYF. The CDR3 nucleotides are TGTGCCAGTAGTAGATCGGTCGGGTCACGAGGCACAGATACGCAGTATTTT.

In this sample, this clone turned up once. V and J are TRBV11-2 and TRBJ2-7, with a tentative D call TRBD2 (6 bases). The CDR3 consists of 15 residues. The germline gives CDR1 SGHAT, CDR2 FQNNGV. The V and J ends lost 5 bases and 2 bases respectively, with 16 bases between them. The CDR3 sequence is CASSPRWRETYEQYF. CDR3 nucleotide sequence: TGTGCCAGCAGCCCTCGCTGGAGGGAAACCTACGAGCAGTACTTC.

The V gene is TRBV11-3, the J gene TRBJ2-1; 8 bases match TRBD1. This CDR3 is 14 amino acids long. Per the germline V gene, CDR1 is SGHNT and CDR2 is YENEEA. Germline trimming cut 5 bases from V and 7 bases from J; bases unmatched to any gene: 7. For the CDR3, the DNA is TGTGCCAGCAGCCCGATGACAGGGGTTAATGAGCAGTTCTTC. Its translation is CASSPMTGVNEQFF.

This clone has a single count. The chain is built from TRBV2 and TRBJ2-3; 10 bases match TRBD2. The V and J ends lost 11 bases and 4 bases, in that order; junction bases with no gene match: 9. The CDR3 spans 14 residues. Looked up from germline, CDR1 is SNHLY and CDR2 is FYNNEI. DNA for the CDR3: TGTGCCGGGCGGGTAGCGGGGGGTGCAGATACGCAGTATTTT. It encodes CAGRVAGGADTQYF.

Written as DNA, the CDR3 is TGTGCCATCAGCGCCTATGCGGGGGAGACCCAGTACTTC. Its protein product is CAISAYAGETQYF. The chain carries TRBV10-3 and TRBJ2-5; D might be TRBD2 (6 bases). V shed 6 bases and J shed 5 bases, with 13 bases lying between them. Germline V gene data show CDR1 as ENHRY and CDR2 as SYGVKD. The CDR3 extends over 13 amino acids.

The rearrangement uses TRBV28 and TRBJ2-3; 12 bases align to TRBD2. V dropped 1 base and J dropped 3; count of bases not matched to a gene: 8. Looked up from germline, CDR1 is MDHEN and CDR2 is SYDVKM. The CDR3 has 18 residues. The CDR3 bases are TGTGCCAGCAGTTTATCGCCTCGACTAGCGGGAGAGACAGATACGCAGTATTTT. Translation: CASSLSPRLAGETDTQYF.

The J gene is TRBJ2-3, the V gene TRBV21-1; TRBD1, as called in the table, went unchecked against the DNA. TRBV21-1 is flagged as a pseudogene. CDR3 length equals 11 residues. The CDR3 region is CASTLGATQYF. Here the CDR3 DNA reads TGTGCCAGCACCTTAGGGGCTACGCAGTATTTT.

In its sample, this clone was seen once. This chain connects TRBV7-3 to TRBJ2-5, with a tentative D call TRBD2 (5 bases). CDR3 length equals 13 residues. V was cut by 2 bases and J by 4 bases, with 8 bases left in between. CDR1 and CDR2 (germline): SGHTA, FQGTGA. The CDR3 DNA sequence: TGTGCCAGCAGCTTAGCCGGAGGAGAGACCCAGTACTTC. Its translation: CASSLAGGETQYF. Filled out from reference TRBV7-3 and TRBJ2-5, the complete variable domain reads GAGVSQTPSNKVTEKGKYVELRCDPISGHTALYWYRQSLGQGPEFLIYFQGTGAADDSGLPNDRFFAVRPEGSVSTLKIQRTERGDSAVYLCASSLAGGETQYFGPGTRLLVL.

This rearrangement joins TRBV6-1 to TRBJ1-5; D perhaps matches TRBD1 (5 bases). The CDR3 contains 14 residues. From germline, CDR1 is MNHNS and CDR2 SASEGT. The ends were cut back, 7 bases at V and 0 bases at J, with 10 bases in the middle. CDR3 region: CASKGDYSNQPQHF. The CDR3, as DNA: TGTGCCAGCAAAGGGGATTATAGCAATCAGCCCCAGCATTTT.

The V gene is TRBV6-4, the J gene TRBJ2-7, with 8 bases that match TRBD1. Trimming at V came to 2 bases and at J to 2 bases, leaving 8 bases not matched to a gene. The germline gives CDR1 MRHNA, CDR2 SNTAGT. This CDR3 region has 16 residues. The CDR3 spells CASSDPDREVPYEQYF. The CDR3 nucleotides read TGTGCCAGCAGTGACCCGGACAGGGAGGTCCCCTACGAGCAGTACTTC.

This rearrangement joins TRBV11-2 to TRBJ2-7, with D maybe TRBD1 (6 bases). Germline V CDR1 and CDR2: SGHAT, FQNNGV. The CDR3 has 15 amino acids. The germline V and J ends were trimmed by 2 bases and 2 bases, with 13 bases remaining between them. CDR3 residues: CASSLSPGVAYEQYF. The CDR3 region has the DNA TGTGCCAGCAGCTTATCGCCAGGGGTTGCCTACGAGCAGTACTTC.

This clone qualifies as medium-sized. CDR3 DNA: TGTGCCAGTAGTATAGGAAGGACTAACACTGAAGCTTTCTTT. It is translated as CASSIGRTNTEAFF. The chain couples TRBV19 to TRBJ1-1; D is ambiguous. The CDR3 extends over 14 amino acids. In germline, CDR1 is LNHDA, CDR2 SQIVND (reference sequence). Trimming took 1 base from V and 2 from J, leaving 8 bases between them.

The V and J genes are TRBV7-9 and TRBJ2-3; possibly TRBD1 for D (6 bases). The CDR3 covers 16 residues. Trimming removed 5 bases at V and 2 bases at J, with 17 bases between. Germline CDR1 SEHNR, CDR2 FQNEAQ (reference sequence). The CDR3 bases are TGTGCCAGCAGCATGGACAGACAACCCTCCACAGATACGCAGTATTTT. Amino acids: CASSMDRQPSTDTQYF.

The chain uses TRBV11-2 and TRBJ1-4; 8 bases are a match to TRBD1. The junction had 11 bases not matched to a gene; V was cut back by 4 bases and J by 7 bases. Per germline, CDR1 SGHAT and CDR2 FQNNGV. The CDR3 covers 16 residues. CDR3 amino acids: CASSSYRGLATEKLFF. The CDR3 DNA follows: TGTGCCAGCAGCTCCTACAGGGGGTTAGCAACTGAAAAACTGTTTTTT. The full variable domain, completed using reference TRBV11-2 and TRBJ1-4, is EAGVAQSPRYKIIEKRQSVAFWCNPISGHATLYWYQQILGQGPKLLIQFQNNGVVDDSQLPKDRFSAERLKGVDSTLKIQPAKLEDSAVYLCASSSYRGLATEKLFFGSGTQLSVL.

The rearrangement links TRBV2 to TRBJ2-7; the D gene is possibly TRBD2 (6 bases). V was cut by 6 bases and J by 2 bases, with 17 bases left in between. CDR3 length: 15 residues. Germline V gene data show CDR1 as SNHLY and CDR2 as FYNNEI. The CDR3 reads CASRGDSPTTYEQYF. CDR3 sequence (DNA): TGTGCCAGCAGAGGGGACTCCCCGACGACCTACGAGCAGTACTTC. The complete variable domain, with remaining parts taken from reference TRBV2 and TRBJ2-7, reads EPEVTQTPSHQVTQMGQEVILRCVPISNHLYFYWYRQILGQKVEFLVSFYNNEISEKSEIFDDQFSVERPDGSNFTLKIRSTKLEDSAMYFCASRGDSPTTYEQYFGPGTRLTVT.

CDR3 sequence reads: CAWSAAGDEQFF. CDR3 nucleotides: TGTGCCTGGAGTGCAGCGGGGGATGAGCAGTTCTTC. The chain has TRBV30 and TRBJ2-1; 8 bases are a match to TRBD2. The CDR3 is 12 residues long. The junction had 1 base not matched to a gene; V was cut back by 1 base and J by 8 bases. The V gene's germline CDR1 is GTSNPN and CDR2 SVGIG (reference sequence).

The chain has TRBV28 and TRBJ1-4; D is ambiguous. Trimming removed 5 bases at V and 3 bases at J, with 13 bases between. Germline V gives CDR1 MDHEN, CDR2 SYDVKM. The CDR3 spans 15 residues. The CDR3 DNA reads TGTGCCAGCAGTGCGGGGATAGACGCTAATGAAAAACTGTTTTTT. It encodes CASSAGIDANEKLFF.

CDR3 region: CASSVGVDGTMNTEAFF. For the CDR3, the DNA is TGTGCCAGCAGCGTGGGTGTGGACGGCACAATGAACACTGAAGCTTTCTTT. The genes are TRBV9 and TRBJ1-1; D is unclear. The V end lost 2 bases, the J end lost 0 bases, and 17 bases lay between the germline ends. There are 17 residues in the CDR3. The germline V gene has CDR1 SGDLS and CDR2 YYNGEE.

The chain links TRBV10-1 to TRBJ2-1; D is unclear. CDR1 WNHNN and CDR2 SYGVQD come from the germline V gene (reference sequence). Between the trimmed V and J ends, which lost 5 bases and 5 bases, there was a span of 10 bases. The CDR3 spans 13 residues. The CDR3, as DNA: TGCGCCAGCAGTTCGGTGGCAAACAATGAGCAGTTCTTC. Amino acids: CASSSVANNEQFF.

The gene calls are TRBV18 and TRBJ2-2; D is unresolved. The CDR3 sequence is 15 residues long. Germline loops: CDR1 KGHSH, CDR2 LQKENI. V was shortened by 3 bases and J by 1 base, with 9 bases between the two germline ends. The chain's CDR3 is CASSPQMGNTGELFF. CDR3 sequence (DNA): TGTGCCAGCTCACCCCAAATGGGGAACACCGGGGAGCTGTTTTTT.